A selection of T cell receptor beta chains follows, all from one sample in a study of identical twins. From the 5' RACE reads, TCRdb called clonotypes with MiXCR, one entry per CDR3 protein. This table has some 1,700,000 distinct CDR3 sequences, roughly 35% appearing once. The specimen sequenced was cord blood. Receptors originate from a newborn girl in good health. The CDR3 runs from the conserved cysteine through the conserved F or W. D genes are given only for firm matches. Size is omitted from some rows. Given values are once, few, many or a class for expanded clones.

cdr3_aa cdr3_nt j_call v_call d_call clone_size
CASSEGFGSSDTQYF TGCGCCAGCAGTGAGGGTTTCGGGTCCTCAGATACGCAGTATTTT TRBJ2-3 TRBV10-1 . .
CASSGQGIANYGYTF TGTGCCAGCAGTGGACAGGGGATAGCTAACTATGGCTACACCTTC TRBJ1-2 TRBV6-6 TRBD1 .
CASRGDLNTDTQYF TGTGCCAGCAGAGGGGACTTAAACACAGATACGCAGTATTTT TRBJ2-3 TRBV2 . few
CSVVVRGQFYGQYF TGCAGCGTTGTTGTCAGGGGGCAATTCTACGGGCAGTACTTC TRBJ2-5 TRBV29-1 TRBD1 .
CSARGQEDSPLHF TGCAGTGCTAGGGGACAGGAGGATTCACCCCTCCACTTT TRBJ1-6 TRBV20-1 TRBD1 .
CASSYRGKADGYTF TGTGCCAGCAGTTACAGGGGGAAAGCGGATGGCTACACCTTC TRBJ1-2 TRBV2 TRBD1 few
CASSPKTSGRGREQYF TGTGCCAGCAGTCCCAAGACTAGCGGGAGGGGTCGGGAGCAGTACTTC TRBJ2-4 TRBV2 TRBD2 .
CASSSEIGYTF TGTGCCAGCAGTTCAGAGATCGGCTACACCTTC TRBJ1-2 TRBV6-6 . .
CASSVADRGGTDTQYF TGTGCCAGCAGCGTAGCCGACAGGGGTGGGACAGATACGCAGTATTTT TRBJ2-3 TRBV9 TRBD1 few
CASSLPRGPTEAFF TGTGCCAGCAGTTTGCCCAGGGGGCCCACTGAAGCTTTCTTT TRBJ1-1 TRBV28 TRBD1 once
CASRDAGSLAKNIQYF TGTGCCAGCAGAGATGCGGGCAGTCTAGCCAAAAACATTCAGTACTTC TRBJ2-4 TRBV3-1 . .
CASSQGEGGAYEQYF TGTGCCAGCAGCCAAGGGGAAGGGGGCGCCTACGAGCAGTACTTC TRBJ2-7 TRBV4-2 TRBD1 .
CASSLDYKDEQFF TGCGCCAGCAGCTTGGATTACAAGGATGAGCAGTTCTTC TRBJ2-1 TRBV5-1 . .
CASSCQGGYYEQYF TGTGCCAGCAGCTGCCAGGGAGGGTACTACGAGCAGTACTTC TRBJ2-7 TRBV13 TRBD2 .
CASSLVLETLTGYTF TGTGCCAGCAGCTTAGTATTGGAGACTCTAACGGGCTACACCTTC TRBJ1-2 TRBV7-2 . .
CASSLGPRGNTGELFF TGTGCCAGCAGCTTAGGCCCTAGGGGGAACACCGGGGAGCTGTTTTTT TRBJ2-2 TRBV7-2 . .